This TCR beta chain was identified during a study of T-cell memory formation after mild COVID-19. Study in general: In these data, TCR clusters were largely donor specific.

Study findings and constraints: There was a balanced CD4/CD8 profile in clones contracting day 15 to 85, and later expanders leaned CD4+. The study found contracting CD4+ clones mainly in CM and EM and contracting CD8+ clones in EMRA. Memory from before infection featured some responding clones, which suggests cross-reactive memory joined.

TCRdb independently ran MiXCR on the 5' RACE reads; one entry per CDR3 protein. The sample carries around 320,000 distinct CDR3 sequences, under 30% recorded once. This clonotype has just a few counts. Antigen: not known. One junction end disagrees with the germline gene, perhaps due to a read error. CDR1 and CDR2 from the germline V gene are SEHNR and FQNEAQ (reference sequence). The CDR3 spans 11 residues. Source material: PBMCs or a T cell subset sorted from them (not recorded which). The receptor comes from an adult woman who had mild COVID-19 (a few samples of this study predate the infection). Cell type and time point are not known. The chain carries TRBV7-9 and TRBJ1-2, with no clear D. The CDR3 loop is CASSLAVTKPF. In nucleotides, the CDR3 is TGTGCCAGCAGCTTAGCGGTTACAAAGCCCTTC.